These 27 T cell receptor beta chains were all obtained from the same sample, sequenced in a study of cytomegalovirus exposure and HLA in healthy donors. The PCR employed 60 Vbeta primers together with 13 Jbeta primers. Repertoires were generated with immunoSEQ multiplex PCR, while TCRdb's copy carries only in-frame clones and drops some. The sample contains 95,000 to 120,000 clones, 67% of which appear only once. The sample taken for sequencing was PBMCs. These receptors came from a man in his late teens or twenties in good health and CMV-seropositive.

This chain links TRBV7-9 with TRBJ1-1, with D perhaps TRBD1 (5 bases). The CDR3 covers 15 residues. V dropped 0 bases and J dropped 7 bases, with 15 bases sitting between them. CDR1 is SEHNR, CDR2 FQNEAQ, per germline (reference sequence). In nucleotides, the CDR3 is TGTGCCAGCAGCTTAGCTGAAACAGGCCAAGATGAAGCTTTCTTT. Translating gives CASSLAETGQDEAFF.

This clone was picked up a small number of times. The chain joins TRBV11-2 to TRBJ2-1; D is undetermined. The germline gives CDR1 SGHAT, CDR2 FQNNGV. Trimming stripped 0 bases from V and 4 bases from J, with 4 bases between. This CDR3 is built from 13 residues. The CDR3: CASSLEEYNEQFF. The DNA of the CDR3 is TGTGCCAGCAGCTTAGAGGAGTACAATGAGCAGTTCTTC.

This clone has just a few counts. This rearrangement joins TRBV5-1 to TRBJ1-4, with 10 positions matching TRBD1. With V trimmed by 0 bases and J by 7 bases, 0 bases remained unmatched. The CDR3 covers 14 residues. Germline CDR1 SGHRS, CDR2 YFSETQ. The CDR3 DNA reads as TGCGCCAGCAGCTTGGGGGACAGGGGTGAAAAACTGTTTTTT. Its protein is CASSLGDRGEKLFF.

The chain has TRBV7-9 and TRBJ1-4; tentative D call: TRBD1 (5 bases). This CDR3 has 15 residues. CDR1 and CDR2 (germline): SEHNR, FQNEAQ (reference sequence). V lost 5 bases and J lost 7, with 17 bases in between. This CDR3 is CASSPRGDFGEKLFF. CDR3 in DNA: TGTGCCAGCAGCCCCCGGGGGGACTTCGGTGAAAAACTGTTTTTT.

The chain is built from TRBV23-1 and TRBJ2-1; D call uncertain. TRBV23-1 is an open reading frame whose function is uncertain. V dropped 0 bases and J dropped 4 bases, with 19 bases sitting between them. This CDR3 comprises 18 residues. The CDR3 here is CASSQSPAWRMRYNEQFF. CDR3 DNA: TGCGCCAGCAGTCAATCGCCGGCATGGAGAATGAGGTACAATGAGCAGTTCTTC.

This clone has only a few counts. The rearrangement joins TRBV6-5 to TRBJ2-1; tentatively, D is TRBD1 (5 bases). The CDR3 extends over 15 amino acids. The V end was cut by 7 bases, the J end by 3 bases, with 16 bases between. In germline, CDR1 is MNHEY, CDR2 SVGAGI. In DNA form, the CDR3 reads TGTGCCAGCACCCGCCACAGACAGAACTACAATGAGCAGTTCTTC. Translated: CASTRHRQNYNEQFF.

This chain links TRBV4-1 with TRBJ2-1; tentatively, D is TRBD2 (5 bases). The CDR3 length is 16 residues. From germline, CDR1 is MGHRA and CDR2 YSYEKL. Trimming took off 5 bases at V and 2 bases at J, with 16 bases between the two ends. The DNA of the CDR3 is TGCGCCAGCAGCACACCGGGGAACTCTCCCTACAATGAGCAGTTCTTC. It encodes CASSTPGNSPYNEQFF.

The chain has TRBV6-1 and TRBJ1-5, with D unresolved. Trimming removed 1 base from V and 5 bases from J, with 9 bases in between. Germline values: CDR1 MNHNS, CDR2 SASEGT. The CDR3 loop spans 14 amino acids. DNA of the CDR3: TGTGCCAGCAGTGAAGGGGCAGGCCATCAGCCCCAGCATTTT. Its protein product is CASSEGAGHQPQHF.

This sequence joins TRBV27 and TRBJ1-5; D is unresolved. CDR1 is MNHEY, CDR2 SMNVEV, per germline (reference sequence). The CDR3 runs 13 residues. Trimming took off 3 bases at V and 4 bases at J, with 7 bases between the two ends. The CDR3 bases are TGTGCCAGCAGTTTCGAGAGGAATCAGCCCCAGCATTTT. Amino acid sequence: CASSFERNQPQHF.

The rearrangement links TRBV10-2 to TRBJ2-7; unclear D gene. Germline V lookup: CDR1 WSHSY, CDR2 SAAADI. The V and J ends lost 7 bases and 0 bases respectively, with 10 bases between them. The CDR3 consists of 13 residues. The CDR3 bases are TGCGCCAGCATTTGGACGGACTCCTACGAGCAGTACGTC. Encoded protein: CASIWTDSYEQYV.

The chain is built from TRBV6-1 and TRBJ2-7; 12 bases match TRBD2. The CDR3 is 15 residues long. CDR1 and CDR2 (germline): MNHNS, SASEGT. V was clipped by 8 bases and J by 2 bases; unmatched bases: 7. CDR3: CASGWTSGDPYEQYV. For the CDR3, the DNA is TGTGCCAGCGGATGGACTAGCGGGGATCCCTACGAGCAGTACGTC.

V gene TRBV5-1 combines with J gene TRBJ2-3; maybe TRBD2 (5 bases). V was shortened by 0 bases and J by 4 bases, with 12 bases between the two germline ends. The CDR3 has 15 amino acids. The V gene's germline CDR1 is SGHRS and CDR2 YFSETQ. The chain's CDR3 is CASSLGAGSSDTQYF. CDR3 nucleotides: TGCGCCAGCAGCTTGGGGGCGGGTAGCTCAGATACGCAGTATTTT.

The table lists this clone with a few counts. This chain connects TRBV2 to TRBJ2-7, with D perhaps TRBD1 (5 bases). Trimming left V 6 bases short and J 2 bases short, with 8 bases between. Germline V gene data show CDR1 as SNHLY and CDR2 as FYNNEI. CDR3 length: 12 amino acids. CDR3: CASRAGPYEQYF. The CDR3 nucleotides read TGTGCCAGCAGGGCAGGGCCCTACGAGCAGTACTTC.

The rearrangement uses TRBV2 and TRBJ2-1, with 7 bases identical to TRBD2. Per the germline V gene, CDR1 is SNHLY and CDR2 is FYNNEI. The CDR3 consists of 13 residues. The V and J ends lost 6 bases and 9 bases, in that order; junction bases with no gene match: 8. CDR3 residues: CASRVVGGCEQFF. CDR3 DNA sequence: TGTGCCAGCAGAGTAGTCGGGGGGTGTGAGCAGTTCTTC.

The chain uses TRBV5-1 and TRBJ1-4; 8 bases fit TRBD1. The junction had 3 bases not matched to a gene; V was cut back by 0 bases and J by 8 bases. The germline CDR1 and CDR2 sequences are SGHRS and YFSETQ. There are 14 residues in the CDR3. The CDR3 bases are TGCGCCAGCAGCTTGGATGGACAGGGCGAAAAACTGTTTTTT. Its protein is CASSLDGQGEKLFF.

The chain uses TRBV6-5 and TRBJ1-4; 7 positions match TRBD1. The V and J ends lost 3 bases and 4 bases, in that order; junction bases with no gene match: 5. Germline CDR1 and CDR2: MNHEY and SVGAGI. The CDR3 is made up of 15 amino acids. For the CDR3, the DNA is TGTGCCAGCAGTTATCAGGGGGGATTTAATGAAAAACTGTTTTTT. Protein product: CASSYQGGFNEKLFF.

Here the CDR3 DNA reads TGTGCCAGCAGCTTGGACCAGGGGGCAACCTACAATGAGCAGTTCTTC. This encodes CASSLDQGATYNEQFF. The rearrangement links TRBV5-6 to TRBJ2-1; 8 bases fit TRBD1. Germline-derived CDR1 and CDR2 are SGHDT and YYEEEE. V shed 0 bases and J 2 bases; nucleotides not matched to a gene: 4. The length of the CDR3 is 16 residues.

The V call is TRBV18, the J call TRBJ1-1, with a weak D call TRBD1 (5 bases). This CDR3 is built from 15 residues. CDR1 and CDR2 from the germline V gene are KGHSH and LQKENI. V was pared by 9 bases and J by 1 base, with 18 bases between. The CDR3 coding sequence is TGTGCCAGTCAAAGGAGGGGAGACTCGAACACTGAAGCTTTCTTT. The encoded protein is CASQRRGDSNTEAFF.

V and J are TRBV5-1 and TRBJ2-1; possibly TRBD2 for D (7 bases). The CDR3 spans 14 residues. CDR1 is SGHRS, CDR2 YFSETQ, per germline. V dropped 4 bases and J dropped 6 bases, with 14 bases sitting between them. CDR3 region: CASSQEGGSNEQFF. Written as DNA, the CDR3 is TGCGCCAGCAGCCAAGAGGGGGGGTCCAATGAGCAGTTCTTC.

The rearrangement links TRBV15 to TRBJ1-6; tentative D call: TRBD1 (6 bases). V shed 0 bases and J shed 10 bases, with 7 bases lying between them. This CDR3 contains 13 residues. CDR1 and CDR2 from the germline V gene are LNHNV and YYDKDF (reference sequence). CDR3 in amino acids: CATSREQGSPLHF. CDR3 sequence (DNA): TGTGCCACCAGCAGAGAACAGGGCTCACCCCTCCACTTT.

The V and J genes are TRBV7-9 and TRBJ2-1, with D possibly matching TRBD1 (6 bases). This CDR3 is built from 15 residues. V was clipped by 1 base and J by 4 bases, with 11 bases between them. Germline V lookup: CDR1 SEHNR, CDR2 FQNEAQ (reference sequence). For the CDR3, the DNA is TGTGCCAGCAGCTTAGAAACAGGGCCTTACAATGAGCAGTTCTTC. It codes for CASSLETGPYNEQFF.

The chain couples TRBV10-2 to TRBJ2-7; the match to TRBD1 covers 7 bases. CDR1 and CDR2 (germline): WSHSY, SAAADI. V lost 8 bases and J lost 6; bases outside the gene matches: 7. The CDR3 has 12 residues. Here the CDR3 DNA reads TGCGCCAGCTCCGACAGGGTTGGCGAGCAGTACGTC. Its translation is CASSDRVGEQYV.

This chain connects TRBV6-5 to TRBJ1-2; D ambiguous. The CDR3 has 14 residues. Germline lookup yields CDR1 MNHEY and CDR2 SVGAGI. The germline V and J ends were trimmed by 5 bases and 6 bases, with 16 bases remaining between them. The CDR3 DNA is TGTGCCAGCAGTAGACAAGGCGGAGGAGATGGCTACACCTTC. Encoded protein: CASSRQGGGDGYTF.

This clone has more than one count but fewer than ten. This rearrangement joins TRBV6-6 to TRBJ2-5; 9 bases map to TRBD1. CDR3 length equals 14 residues. The germline V gene has CDR1 MNHNY and CDR2 SVGAGI (reference sequence). The ends lost 5 bases at V and 3 bases at J; junction bases unmatched: 4. The CDR3 reads CASSGWTGEETQYF. DNA for the CDR3: TGTGCCAGCAGTGGGTGGACAGGGGAAGAGACCCAGTACTTC.

This chain uses TRBV11-2 with TRBJ1-1; TRBD1 matches at 8 bases. The trim removed 2 bases at V and 1 base at J, leaving 12 bases unmatched. The V gene's germline CDR1 is SGHAT and CDR2 FQNNGV. The CDR3 totals 18 residues. CDR3 residues: CASSLKSRGREWNTEAFF. In nucleotides, the CDR3 is TGTGCCAGCAGCTTAAAAAGCAGGGGGCGAGAGTGGAACACTGAAGCTTTCTTT.

The chain couples TRBV9 to TRBJ2-7; 7 positions match TRBD1. Germline CDR1 and CDR2: SGDLS and YYNGEE. Trimming took 0 bases from V and 3 from J; bases not matched to a gene: 3. The CDR3 has 14 residues. The CDR3 nucleotides are TGTGCCAGCAGCGTAGCTGCAGGGGGCTACGAGCAGTACTTC. Its translation: CASSVAAGGYEQYF.

V usage is TRBV6-5 and J usage is TRBJ2-1, with a possible D match to TRBD1 (5 bases). Germline lookup yields CDR1 MNHEY and CDR2 SVGAGI. The CDR3 is 14 amino acids. V dropped 0 bases and J dropped 8 bases, with 11 bases sitting between them. The CDR3 DNA reads TGTGCCAGCAGTTACTCGGGGCCAAGCGATGAGCAGTTCTTC. This codes for CASSYSGPSDEQFF.